This record concerns one T cell receptor beta chain sequence. Its antigen is not identified. The PCR made use of 60 Vbeta and 13 Jbeta primers. Some clones are missing from TCRdb's copy, which holds only in-frame ones; the method was immunoSEQ multiplex PCR. The data contain some 130,000 clones, roughly 79% of them singletons. V was pared by 2 bases and J by 8 bases, with 11 bases of the junction left unmatched. Germline CDR1 MDHEN, CDR2 SYDVKM. The CDR3 consists of 17 residues. This sample was included in a study of cytomegalovirus exposure and HLA in healthy donors. Each donor's status was that of a healthy bone marrow donor. General observations from the study: As a later analysis revealed, the rate of TCR association differed by HLA locus, with DRB1 most and HLA-C fewest. A later analysis showed HLA-associated TCR beta chains outstripping equally common others in clonal expansion. TCR beta chain V- and J-gene trimming was linked, in a later analysis, to a missense variant in DCLRE1C.

The TCR originated in a woman aged 40-49 years in good health and CMV-seronegative. Sequencing input: PBMCs. V gene TRBV28 combines with J gene TRBJ1-6, with 8 positions matching TRBD1. CDR3 residues: CASSLAGQGPSYSPLHF. The CDR3 nucleotides read TGTGCCAGCAGTTTAGCCGGACAGGGACCCTCTTATTCACCCCTCCACTTT. The full variable domain, in which reference TRBV28 and TRBJ1-6 provide the parts outside the CDR3, is DVKVTQSSRYLVKRTGEKVFLECVQDMDHENMFWYRQDPGLGLRLIYFSYDVKMKEKGDIPEGYSVSREKKERFSLILESASTNQTSMYLCASSLAGQGPSYSPLHFGNGTRLTVT.